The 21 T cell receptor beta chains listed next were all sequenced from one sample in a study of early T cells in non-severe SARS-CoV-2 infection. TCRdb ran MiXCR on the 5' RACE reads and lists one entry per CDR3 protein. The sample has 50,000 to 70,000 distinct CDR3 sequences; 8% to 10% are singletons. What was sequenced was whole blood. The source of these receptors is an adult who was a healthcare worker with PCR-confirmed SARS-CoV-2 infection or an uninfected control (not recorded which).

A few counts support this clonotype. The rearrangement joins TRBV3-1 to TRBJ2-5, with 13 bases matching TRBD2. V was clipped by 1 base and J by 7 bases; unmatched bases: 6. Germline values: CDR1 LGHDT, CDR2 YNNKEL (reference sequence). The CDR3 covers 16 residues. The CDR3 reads CASSQGTSGSRWTQYF. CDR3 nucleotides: TGTGCCAGCAGCCAAGGGACTAGCGGGAGTCGGTGGACCCAGTACTTC.

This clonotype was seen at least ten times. This CDR3 is CSVAAGGVGTEAFF. The CDR3 nucleotides read TGCAGCGTTGCTGCAGGGGGCGTGGGGACTGAAGCTTTCTTT. The chain links TRBV29-1 to TRBJ1-1; 8 positions match TRBD1. Losses at the gene ends were 4 bases for V and 5 bases for J; bases not matched to a gene: 9. The CDR3 has 14 residues. Germline V gene sequence: CDR1 SQVTM, CDR2 ANQGSEA.

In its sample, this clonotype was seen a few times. Written as DNA, the CDR3 is TGTGCCAGCAGCCTACAGGGGTTCTCGGATACGCAGTATTTT. Translated: CASSLQGFSDTQYF. This chain links TRBV7-9 with TRBJ2-3; 7 bases fit TRBD1. Germline CDR1 SEHNR, CDR2 FQNEAQ (reference sequence). The CDR3 runs to 14 residues. V trimming: 5 bases; J trimming: 6 bases; junction bases outside the gene matches: 8.

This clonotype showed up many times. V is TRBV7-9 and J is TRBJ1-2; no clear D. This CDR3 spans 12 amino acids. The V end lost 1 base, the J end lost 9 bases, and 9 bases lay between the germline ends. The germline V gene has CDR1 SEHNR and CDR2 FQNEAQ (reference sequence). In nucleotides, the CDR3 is TGTGCCAGCAGCTTAGATTGGGGAAGCTACACCTTC. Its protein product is CASSLDWGSYTF.

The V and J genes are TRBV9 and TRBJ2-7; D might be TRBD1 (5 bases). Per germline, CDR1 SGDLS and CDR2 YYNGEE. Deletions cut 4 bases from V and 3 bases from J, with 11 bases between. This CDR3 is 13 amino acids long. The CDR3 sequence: CASSPQDSYEQYF. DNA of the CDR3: TGTGCCAGCAGCCCACAAGACAGCTACGAGCAGTACTTC.

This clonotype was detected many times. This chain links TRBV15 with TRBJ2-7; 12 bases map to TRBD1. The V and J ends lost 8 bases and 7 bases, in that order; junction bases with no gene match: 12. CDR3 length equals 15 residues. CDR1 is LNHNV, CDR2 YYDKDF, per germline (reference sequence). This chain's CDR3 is CATADRDRGLREQYF. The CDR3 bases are TGTGCCACCGCCGACCGGGACAGGGGGCTCCGAGAGCAGTACTTC. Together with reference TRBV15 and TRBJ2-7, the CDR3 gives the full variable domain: DAMVIQNPRYQVTQFGKPVTLSCSQTLNHNVMYWYQQKSSQAPKLLFHYYDKDFNNEADTPDNFQSRRPNTSFCFLDIRSPGLGDTAMYLCATADRDRGLREQYFGPGTRLTVT.

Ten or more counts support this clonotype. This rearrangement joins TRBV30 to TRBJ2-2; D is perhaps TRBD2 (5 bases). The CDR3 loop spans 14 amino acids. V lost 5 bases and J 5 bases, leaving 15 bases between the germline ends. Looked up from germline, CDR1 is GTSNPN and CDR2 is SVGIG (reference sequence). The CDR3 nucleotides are TGTGCCTGGGAGAGGGATCGAGGGACCGGGGAGCTGTTTTTT. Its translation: CAWERDRGTGELFF.

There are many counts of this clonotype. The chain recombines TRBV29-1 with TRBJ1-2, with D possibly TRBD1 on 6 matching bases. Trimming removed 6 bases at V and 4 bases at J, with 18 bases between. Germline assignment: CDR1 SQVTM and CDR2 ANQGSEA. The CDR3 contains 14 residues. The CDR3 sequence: CSVSTYTGRYGYTF. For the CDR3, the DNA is TGCAGCGTCTCCACCTATACAGGGCGCTATGGCTACACCTTC.

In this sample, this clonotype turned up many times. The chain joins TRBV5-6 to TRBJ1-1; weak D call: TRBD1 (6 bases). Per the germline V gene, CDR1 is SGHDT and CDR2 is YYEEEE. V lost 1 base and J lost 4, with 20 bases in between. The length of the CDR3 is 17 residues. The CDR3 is CASSLTGQSQGSTEAFF. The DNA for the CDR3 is TGTGCCAGCAGCTTGACTGGACAGTCCCAAGGTAGCACTGAAGCTTTCTTT.

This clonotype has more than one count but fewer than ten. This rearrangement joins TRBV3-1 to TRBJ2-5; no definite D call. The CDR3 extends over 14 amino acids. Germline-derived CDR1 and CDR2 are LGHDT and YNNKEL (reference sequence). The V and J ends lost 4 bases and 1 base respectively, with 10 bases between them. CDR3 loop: CASSRRTGQETQYF. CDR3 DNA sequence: TGTGCCAGCAGCCGCCGGACGGGCCAAGAGACCCAGTACTTC.

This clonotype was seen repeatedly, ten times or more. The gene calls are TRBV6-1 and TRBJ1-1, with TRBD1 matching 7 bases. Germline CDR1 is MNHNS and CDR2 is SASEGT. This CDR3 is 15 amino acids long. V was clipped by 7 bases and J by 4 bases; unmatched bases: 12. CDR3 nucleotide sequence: TGTGCCAGCACCAAAGACAGGGTGGTTGGCACTGAAGCTTTCTTT. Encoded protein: CASTKDRVVGTEAFF.

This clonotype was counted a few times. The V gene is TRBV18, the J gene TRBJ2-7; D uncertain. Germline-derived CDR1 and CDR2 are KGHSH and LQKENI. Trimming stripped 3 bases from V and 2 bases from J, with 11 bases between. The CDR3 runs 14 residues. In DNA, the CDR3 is TGTGCCAGCTCACCTGCGGCAAACCCCTACGAGCAGTACTTC. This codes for CASSPAANPYEQYF.

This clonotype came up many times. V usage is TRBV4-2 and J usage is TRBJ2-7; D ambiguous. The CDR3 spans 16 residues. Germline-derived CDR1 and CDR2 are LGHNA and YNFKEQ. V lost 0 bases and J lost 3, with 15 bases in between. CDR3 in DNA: TGTGCCAGCAGCCAAGAGTCCGCCAGGTATAGCTACGAGCAGTACTTC. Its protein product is CASSQESARYSYEQYF.

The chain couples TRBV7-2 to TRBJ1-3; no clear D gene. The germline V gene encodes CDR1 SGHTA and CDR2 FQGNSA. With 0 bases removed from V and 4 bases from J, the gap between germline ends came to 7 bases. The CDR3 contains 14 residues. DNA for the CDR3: TGTGCCAGCAGCTTAGCGGGGAGGGGAAACACCATATATTTT. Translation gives CASSLAGRGNTIYF.

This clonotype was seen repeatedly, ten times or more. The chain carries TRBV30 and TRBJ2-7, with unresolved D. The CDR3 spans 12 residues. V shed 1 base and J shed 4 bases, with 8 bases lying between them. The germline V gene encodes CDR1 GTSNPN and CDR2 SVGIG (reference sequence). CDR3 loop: CAWSALDYEQYF. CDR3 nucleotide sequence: TGTGCCTGGAGTGCTCTTGATTACGAGCAGTACTTC.

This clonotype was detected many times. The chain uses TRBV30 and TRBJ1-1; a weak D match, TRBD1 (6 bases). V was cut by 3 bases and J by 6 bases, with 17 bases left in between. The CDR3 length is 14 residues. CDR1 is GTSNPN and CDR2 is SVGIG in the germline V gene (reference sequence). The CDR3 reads CAWSQTVGAPEAFF. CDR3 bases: TGTGCCTGGAGCCAGACGGTGGGGGCCCCTGAAGCTTTCTTT.

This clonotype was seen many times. The CDR3 bases are TGTGCCAGCACCCAGCGCCCCGAGGGAGGCGAGCAGTACTTC. It is translated as CASTQRPEGGEQYF. The gene calls are TRBV7-2 and TRBJ2-7; the D gene is possibly TRBD2 (6 bases). The length of the CDR3 is 14 residues. The V and J ends lost 7 bases and 6 bases respectively, with 19 bases between them. Germline assignment: CDR1 SGHTA and CDR2 FQGNSA.

The CDR3 loop reads CSALIGFSHTEAFF. The CDR3 coding sequence is TGCAGTGCCCTAATCGGGTTTTCCCACACTGAAGCTTTCTTT. This chain links TRBV20-1 with TRBJ1-1; D remains ambiguous. The ends were cut back, 6 bases at V and 3 bases at J, with 17 bases in the middle. Germline CDR1 DFQATT, CDR2 SNEGSKA (reference sequence). The length of the CDR3 is 14 residues.

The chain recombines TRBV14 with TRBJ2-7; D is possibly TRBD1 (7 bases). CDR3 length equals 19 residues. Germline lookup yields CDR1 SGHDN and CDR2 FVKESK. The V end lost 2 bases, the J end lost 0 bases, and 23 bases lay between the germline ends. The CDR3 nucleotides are TGTGCCAGCAGCCAAACGCGGGGACAGAAACATAGGAGCTCCTACGAGCAGTACTTC. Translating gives CASSQTRGQKHRSSYEQYF.

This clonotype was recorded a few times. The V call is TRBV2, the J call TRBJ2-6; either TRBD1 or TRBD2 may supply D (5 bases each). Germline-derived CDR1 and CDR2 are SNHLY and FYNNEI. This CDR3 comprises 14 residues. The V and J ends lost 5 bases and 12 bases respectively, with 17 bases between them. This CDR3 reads CASSNKRDGGVLTF. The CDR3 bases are TGTGCCAGCAGTAACAAGAGGGACGGAGGCGTCCTGACTTTC.

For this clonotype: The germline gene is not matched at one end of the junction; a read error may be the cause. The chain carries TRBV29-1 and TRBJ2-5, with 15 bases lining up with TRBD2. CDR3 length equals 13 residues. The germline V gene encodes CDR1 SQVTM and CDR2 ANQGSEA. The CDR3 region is CSGTGLAGGPLSF. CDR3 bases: TGCAGCGGAACAGGACTAGCGGGAGGGCCGCTCTCCTTC.